The T cell receptor beta chain under discussion was sequenced for a study of blood T cells in healthy people across ages. In this sample, this clonotype turned up a few times. The CDR3 contains 15 residues. Germline CDR1 reads MNHEY; CDR2 reads SVGAGI. The ends were cut back, 2 bases at V and 3 bases at J, with 11 bases in the middle. Sample-barcoded 5' priming and a J-beta primer mix drove a second PCR of about 6 to 12 cycles. A single record per CDR3 protein comes from TCRdb applying MiXCR to the 5' RACE reads. The sample holds roughly 2 million distinct CDR3 sequences; around half are singletons and the top ten take less than 2.5%.

The clonotype was recovered from a woman between 40 and 50 years old in good health. Sample: blood. The genes are TRBV6-5 and TRBJ1-5, with D unresolved. The CDR3 sequence: CASSYSGRINQPQHF. DNA of the CDR3: TGTGCCAGCAGTTACAGCGGACGGATCAATCAGCCCCAGCATTTT.